The sequence of this T cell receptor beta chain was determined in a study of blood T cell repertoires in COVID-19. The overall study: From the United States, Italy and Spain came samples of acute and convalescent COVID-19. T cells, B-cell-depleted T cells, or PBMCs supplied cDNA or gDNA.

Original data processing: Quantification of nucleated cells was approximated via reference gene primer amplification. The data were produced by immunoSEQ multiplex PCR, yet TCRdb's version contains in-frame clones alone and is incomplete. Clone size and V and J calls were adopted from that table, with D and trimming inferred from the DNA. This sample has tens of thousands of clones, with 85% to 90% found just once. The CDR3 covers 13 residues. J lost 3 bases, V lost 5 bases, and 3 bases had no gene match. CDR1 and CDR2 (germline): SQVTM, ANQGSEA. The sequence derives from a man between 65 and 80 years old with active COVID-19. The sequencing input was peripheral blood. The rearrangement links TRBV29-1 to TRBJ2-2, with 7 bases aligning to TRBD2. CDR3 region: CSVSGLYTGELFF. As DNA, the CDR3 is TGCAGCGTTTCGGGACTATACACCGGGGAGCTGTTTTTT.